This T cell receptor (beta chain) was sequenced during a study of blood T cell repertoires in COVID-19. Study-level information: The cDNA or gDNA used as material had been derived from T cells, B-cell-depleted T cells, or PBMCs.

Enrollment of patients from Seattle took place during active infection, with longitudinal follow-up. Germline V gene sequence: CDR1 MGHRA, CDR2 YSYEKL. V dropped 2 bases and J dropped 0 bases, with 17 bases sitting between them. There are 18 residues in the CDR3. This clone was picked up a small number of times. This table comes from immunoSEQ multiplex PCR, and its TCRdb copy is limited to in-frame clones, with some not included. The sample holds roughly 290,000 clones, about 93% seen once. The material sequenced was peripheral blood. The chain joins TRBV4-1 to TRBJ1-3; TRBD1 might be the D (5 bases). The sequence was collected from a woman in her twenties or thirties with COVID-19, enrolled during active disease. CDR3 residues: CASSQIDMGLNSGNTIYF. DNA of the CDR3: TGCGCCAGCAGCCAAATCGACATGGGGCTAAACTCTGGAAACACCATATATTTT.